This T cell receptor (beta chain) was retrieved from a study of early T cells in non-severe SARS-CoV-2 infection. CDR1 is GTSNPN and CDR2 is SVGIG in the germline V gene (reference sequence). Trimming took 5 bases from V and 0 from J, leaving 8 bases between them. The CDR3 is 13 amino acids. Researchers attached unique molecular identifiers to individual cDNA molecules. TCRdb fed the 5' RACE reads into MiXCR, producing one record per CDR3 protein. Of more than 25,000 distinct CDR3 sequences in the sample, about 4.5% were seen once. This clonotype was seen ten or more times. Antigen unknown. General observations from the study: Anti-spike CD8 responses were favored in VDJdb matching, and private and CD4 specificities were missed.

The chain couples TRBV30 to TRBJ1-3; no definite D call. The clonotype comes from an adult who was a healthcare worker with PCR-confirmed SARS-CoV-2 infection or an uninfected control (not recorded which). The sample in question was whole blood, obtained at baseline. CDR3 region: CAWAENSGNTIYF. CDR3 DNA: TGTGCCTGGGCGGAGAACTCTGGAAACACCATATATTTT.